The T cell receptor beta chain described here comes from a study of shared clonotypes between healthy human individuals. General study points: Around 5.4% of naive CD4 clonotypes were common to a handful of donors.

Only in-frame clones appear in the TCRdb table, and some are missing; sequencing was by immunoSEQ multiplex PCR. The sample records 1,400,000 or so clones, 98% to 99% being singletons. Details on this clone: The target antigen is unknown.

The CDR3 sequence is 16 residues long. CDR1 is LNHNV and CDR2 is YYDKDF in the germline V gene (reference sequence). V lost 0 bases and J lost 8, with 19 bases in between. The source is a man younger than 40 in good health. The gene calls are TRBV15 and TRBJ1-2, with D perhaps matching TRBD1 (5 bases). Source material: naive CD4+ T cells sorted from blood. The subset: CD45RA+ positively selected. CDR3 sequence reads: CATSRDPRTLPVGYTF. The CDR3 nucleotides are TGTGCCACCAGCAGAGATCCCCGGACACTCCCAGTAGGCTACACCTTC.